This paragraph reports one T cell receptor beta chain. The antigen this receptor binds is unknown. There are no base qualities to consult, and no much larger clone falls within one base. Libraries came from the immunoSEQ multiplex PCR assay. A mixture of 60 forward primers for TCR Vbeta segments and 13 reverse primers for TCR Jbeta segments was used in the multiplex PCR. The CDR3 region of rearranged TCR beta genes was amplified from genomic DNA by a multiplex PCR assay. The Illumina HiSeq System was used to sequence the amplified TCR beta libraries as 87-base-pair reads. Under the source paper's analysis protocol: A later analysis counted tens of millions of unique TCR beta chains across the 666 repertoires, and some 11 million of these chains were shared by at least two donors. Raw reads were error-corrected and collapsed into unique sequences with a nearest-neighbor algorithm that merged closely related sequences to remove PCR and sequencing errors. V, D and J gene segments were assigned by aligning CDR3 sequences to IMGT reference sequences. For a sequence to be retained, at least a six-nucleotide match to both a V gene segment and a J gene segment was required. A rearrangement counted as productive if the CDR3 had no stop codons and remained in frame with V and J, and every other rearrangement counted as non-productive. CDR3 was defined according to IMGT convention as the region running from the second conserved V-encoded cysteine to the conserved J-encoded phenylalanine. The earlier analysis of about 610 of the donors excluded sequences that lacked an unambiguous match to a single V gene segment. In an earlier analysis of around 600 of the donors, V segments were called functional above 56.7% productive rearrangements and were called segregating when the between-donor standard deviation exceeded 5%. A statistical classification framework was built to diagnose cytomegalovirus status from the catalog of TCR beta chain sequences. In a later analysis, TCR nucleotide sequences were compared against IMGT/GENE-DB human TR gene sequences so that V and J genes could be assigned. A later analysis assigned CDR3 sequences and most-parsimonious VDJ recombination scenarios with the TCRdist pipeline. In a later analysis, every TCR beta chain was defined by the combination of its CDR3 amino acid sequence and its V-gene family, and reads without a unique V-gene family were dropped. In a later analysis, several hundred highly shared, low-generation-probability nucleotide sequences were removed to address suspected cross-contamination and a sequencing artifact. In a later analysis, a clonal expansion index for each public chain was calculated from normalized within-repertoire ranks of inferred template counts. In a later analysis, generation probabilities were computed with a VDJ recombination model fitted to out-of-frame rearrangements, and the resulting probabilities were checked against IGoR. Hypergeometric tests were used in a later analysis to score TCR-TCR, TCR-HLA and TCR-CMV co-occurrence, with a repertoire-size bias correction applied to the TCR pairs. In a later analysis, false discovery rates were estimated by permuting HLA or CMV assignments 20 times. In a later analysis, co-occurring TCRs were grouped with DBSCAN, and TCRdist sequence similarity was added when clustering was performed within HLA-allele-positive subsets. For co-occurrence clustering, repertoires with fewer than 30,000 or more than 120,000 public chains were excluded, along with several repertoires with anomalous nucleotide sharing. The source is immuneACCESS, and TCRdb retained only in-frame sequences with V and J called. Part of the clones is not carried over; for the studies checked, unresolved V genes explain less than half of this, and the remainder is unexplained. V and J calls and clone size follow that table, whereas D and trimming were derived from the DNA. This sample gives 100,000 to 150,000 clones in total; approximately 80% of them show up just once. The top ten clones comprise 4.2% of the sample.

The cohort comprised fewer than 700 healthy bone marrow donors. At the time of sampling, every cohort member was nominally healthy, though immune exposures that went unrecorded were likely present. The donor was CMV seropositive and belonged to the group of a few hundred seropositive cohort members. A peripheral blood sample was provided by each donor, and peripheral blood mononuclear cells were used for TCR beta sequencing. Genomic DNA was extracted from the blood cell samples with the Qiagen DNeasy Blood Extraction Kit. These data belong to a study of cytomegalovirus exposure and HLA in healthy donors (dated by TCRdb to about 2017). Background on the whole study: An earlier analysis of 550 to 700 of the donors reported roughly 300 Gb of sequence data and more than 90 million unique TCR beta sequences from some 180 million T cells. About 330 gigabases of sequencing data and about 92 million unique TCR sequences made up an early release that covered around 640 HLA-typed donors. Of the 300 to 500 genotyped donors, roughly 76% were placed in the genetic ancestry cluster associated with self-reported Caucasian donors. The aim of the study was to test whether cataloging public T cell receptors could identify signatures of past pathogen exposure. The T cell repertoires of 700 or so subjects were profiled by immunosequencing and related to cytomegalovirus serostatus. In addition to the first cohort of approximately 650 subjects, a separate validation cohort of 130 or so different subjects was used. The study combined high-throughput TCR immunosequencing, statistical association of individual TCRs with disease status, and machine learning to predict cytomegalovirus infection status. A later analysis re-analyzed previously published TCR beta repertoires from 660 or so donors and added high-resolution HLA genotyping to study TCR occurrence patterns. Rather than using new phenotypic data, the later analysis identified candidate immune exposures from TCR beta sequences and from how often those sequences occurred across donors. An earlier analysis of 587 of the donors applied high-throughput TCR beta sequencing to assess whether each TCR beta V gene segment acted as functional or pseudogenic. Donor age, sex, ethnicity and CMV serostatus were compiled alongside the repertoire data. In a later genetic analysis, genome-wide SNP genotypes for about three fifths of the roughly 670 donors were used, and that subset was treated as a discovery cohort. Every discovery cohort repertoire had been produced on one sequencing platform. Class I and class II HLA loci were covered by the typing at four-digit resolution. The number of typed donors differed by locus: roughly 629-640 for A, B, C, DRB1 and DQB1; approximately 530 for DQA1; over 600 for DPA1; and some 470 for DPB1. About five DR-DQ haplotypes were treated as single units for association and clustering because of strong linkage in the cohort. Among 300 to 500 genotyped donors of the cohort, an average of roughly 230,000 unique TCR beta nucleotide sequences was sequenced per donor, of which about 18% were non-productive. The paper's findings and limits, for the study overall: While some public TCRs were present in many individuals, most TCR sequences turned up only very rarely across donors. Only TCR beta chains were sequenced in this cohort, and the absence of alpha or paired-chain data limited detectable features. The classifier was reported to diagnose cytomegalovirus status with high specificity and sensitivity in both the original and validation cohorts. Presence/absence analyses assumed roughly uniform sequencing depth across donors, an assumption that may not hold. The 87-base-pair reads could not distinguish some IMGT-functional V segments, including TRBV6-2 and TRBV6-3, so those segments were excluded. V-gene and J-gene trimming of TCR beta chains was associated with a missense DCLRE1C variant in a later genetic analysis, and the association was replicated in an independent cohort. In vitro tests confirmed that a few of the cytomegalovirus-associated TCR beta chains recognize cytomegalovirus antigens. A further reported finding was that TCR beta sequences accurately predicted the HLA-A and HLA-B alleles for most subjects in the first cohort. Compared with equally common non-associated chains, HLA-associated TCR beta chains in a later analysis were more clonally expanded and had lower generation probabilities. The authors suggested that the approach could potentially be generalized to other disease states and immunological phenotypes. Because HLA typing was missing for some donors at each locus, association tests included only the typed subset. Linkage disequilibrium might explain the correlated functional status among segregating V segments, but an unknown experimental factor could not be excluded. The study gave a list of about 160 TCR beta chains associated with cytomegalovirus. In an earlier analysis of fewer than 700 of the donors, most TCR beta V segments appeared in productive rearrangements about 87% or about 30% of the time, broadly matching IMGT annotations. A cluster of highly shared sequence variants was judged likely to represent a technical artifact of the sequencing pipeline. According to a later genetic analysis, donors in an Asian-associated ancestry cluster had fewer N-insertions in productive TCRs than the approximately 650-donor mean. When HLA alleles, especially DR and DQ, strongly co-occurred, attributing TCR associations to individual alleles was difficult. At a false discovery rate of 0.05, a later analysis linked approximately 18,000 TCR beta sequences to specific HLA alleles. The only immune exposure information available for the cohort was CMV serostatus. In a later analysis, most CMV-associated TCR beta chains were found to appear HLA-restricted, with HLA associations seemingly driven largely by CMV exposure. A later analysis reported that several top co-occurrence clusters appeared linked to parvovirus B19, influenza, CMV and Epstein-Barr virus. Because counts were too low, roughly 16 rarely observed V segments, including chromosome 9 orphons, were left out of the earlier analysis of roughly 600 of the donors. In a later analysis, TCR association rates were found to vary across HLA loci, with the most associated TCRs seen for DRB1 alleles and the fewest for HLA-C alleles.

The CDR3, cysteine through phenylalanine, is 14 amino acids long. Of the read, only the CDR3 DNA is kept; its 42 bases are in frame from base 1. Trimmed from V: 6 bases; trimmed from J: 4 bases; junction bases lacking a gene match: 6. Reading the germline V gene gives CDR1 MNHNS and CDR2 SASEGT. The receptor's source is a male donor in good health and CMV-seropositive. Recombination joined TRBV6-1 with TRBJ2-1; 7 middle bases align to TRBD1. What was sequenced was PBMCs. This receptor carries the CDR3 CASRGQISYNEQFF. The sequence in DNA is TGTGCCAGCAGGGGACAGATAAGTTACAATGAGCAGTTCTTC.